The sequence of this T cell receptor (beta chain) was determined in a study of beta chain features in type 1 diabetes. Trimming removed 1 base from V and 5 bases from J; junction bases left unmatched: 13. This CDR3 spans 17 amino acids. CDR1 and CDR2 from the germline V gene are SGHTA and FQGTGA. As every portion of the isolated RNA was reverse transcribed, the sequencing read expressed TCRB transcripts. Clones were read by immunoSEQ multiplex PCR, and TCRdb kept only the in-frame ones, dropping some. The data hold under 90,000 clones, with under 35% observed a single time. Sequencing was done on a sample of stem cell memory CD4+ T cells from blood. This TCR came from a woman aged 18-29 years in good health. This sequence joins TRBV7-3 and TRBJ2-7, with 8 bases identical to TRBD2. The CDR3 protein is CASSLNPLTGGKNEQYF. In DNA, the CDR3 is TGTGCCAGCAGCTTAAACCCCTTAACGGGGGGGAAAAACGAGCAGTACTTC.